The 12 T cell receptor beta chains presented below share a single source sample, sequenced in a study of human T cells and chemical hapten exposure. Time point noted: pre-sensitization, week 0. The treatment is: therapeutic diphenylcyclopropenone sensitization with weekly scalp DPC. TCRdb re-called the RACE reads with MiXCR, one entry per CDR3 protein. The sample has about 290,000 distinct CDR3 sequences, around 7.7% seen once. The source was whole blood, collected in connection with sensitization to the hapten diphenylcyclopropenone (DPC). The origin of the receptors is a man younger than 35 with alopecia areata. Some clones in this sample may be carry-over from other donors' samples.

This clonotype was recorded many times. The chain uses TRBV6-5 and TRBJ2-1; D not resolved. The CDR3 loop spans 14 amino acids. V was shortened by 4 bases and J by 0 bases, with 7 bases between the two germline ends. Germline V gene data show CDR1 as MNHEY and CDR2 as SVGAGI. CDR3 DNA: TGTGCCAGCAGTTCCCTGAACTCCTACAATGAGCAGTTCTTC. It yields the protein CASSSLNSYNEQFF.

This clonotype was detected many times. The chain joins TRBV7-2 to TRBJ2-3, with 8 bases aligning to TRBD2. Germline CDR1 is SGHTA and CDR2 is FQGNSA. Trimming took 1 base from V and 6 from J; bases not matched to a gene: 3. The length of the CDR3 is 14 residues. CDR3 in DNA: TGTGCCAGCAGCTTAGTCGGGGGGGCGGATACGCAGTATTTT. It is translated as CASSLVGGADTQYF.

This chain uses TRBV7-2 with TRBJ1-2; TRBD1 might be the D (6 bases). The germline gives CDR1 SGHTA, CDR2 FQGNSA. The V end lost 0 bases, the J end lost 5 bases, and 10 bases lay between the germline ends. This CDR3 region has 14 residues. CDR3 amino acids: CASSLAAQGYGYTF. For the CDR3, the DNA is TGTGCCAGCAGCTTAGCTGCTCAGGGGTATGGCTACACCTTC.

The chain recombines TRBV12-3 or TRBV12-4 with TRBJ1-2; D is unresolved. The CDR3 spans 14 residues. The germline V and J ends were trimmed by 6 bases and 8 bases, with 19 bases remaining between them. CDR3 coding DNA: TGTGCCAGCAGCCCGACAAGGACCCAGTGGGGCTACACCTTC. This sequence encodes CASSPTRTQWGYTF.

In its sample, this clonotype was seen a few times. This chain joins TRBV5-4 and TRBJ2-3; TRBD1 agrees at 10 bases. Germline V lookup: CDR1 SGHNT, CDR2 YYREEE (reference sequence). V shed 3 bases and J 2 bases; nucleotides not matched to a gene: 6. The CDR3 loop spans 16 amino acids. The CDR3 DNA reads TGTGCCAGCAGCTCCTGGACAGGGGGTTTCACAGATACGCAGTATTTT. It specifies CASSSWTGGFTDTQYF.

This sequence joins TRBV4-3 and TRBJ2-7, with 8 bases aligning to TRBD1. The CDR3 is made up of 15 amino acids. The V segment lost 1 base and the J segment 2 bases; nucleotides outside the gene matches: 4. Germline V CDR1 and CDR2: LGHNA, YSLEER. The CDR3, as DNA: TGCGCCAGCAGCCAAGGACAGGGGCTTACCTACGAGCAGTACTTC. It specifies CASSQGQGLTYEQYF.

The chain combines TRBV3-1 with TRBJ1-2, with unresolved D. Germline-derived CDR1 and CDR2 are LGHDT and YNNKEL (reference sequence). Trimming stripped 5 bases from V and 2 bases from J, with 18 bases between. CDR3 length: 16 residues. The CDR3: CASSSIRGRSNYGYTF. CDR3 coding DNA: TGTGCCAGCAGCTCTATTCGAGGGCGGTCGAACTATGGCTACACCTTC.

J is TRBJ2-1 and V is TRBV6-5; D is ambiguous. The germline gives CDR1 MNHEY, CDR2 SVGAGI. The ends were cut back, 5 bases at V and 5 bases at J, with 4 bases in the middle. The CDR3 loop spans 11 amino acids. CDR3 loop: CASSRDNEQFF. DNA of the CDR3: TGTGCCAGCAGTAGGGACAATGAGCAGTTCTTC.

This clonotype has just a few counts. This chain uses TRBV4-3 with TRBJ1-5; D gene uncertain. V was pared by 1 base and J by 4 bases, with 5 bases between. CDR1 and CDR2 from the germline V gene are LGHNA and YSLEER. This CDR3 spans 13 amino acids. This CDR3 is CASSQGMNQPQHF. For the CDR3, the DNA is TGCGCCAGCAGCCAAGGCATGAATCAGCCCCAGCATTTT.

This clonotype was picked up many times. The genes are TRBV20-1 and TRBJ1-5, with D unresolved. CDR3 length: 12 amino acids. CDR1 is DFQATT and CDR2 is SNEGSKA in the germline V gene (reference sequence). The germline V and J ends were trimmed by 4 bases and 4 bases, with 8 bases remaining between them. CDR3 amino acids: CSAIPKNQPQHF. The CDR3 DNA reads as TGCAGTGCTATACCGAAGAATCAGCCCCAGCATTTT.

The chain carries TRBV4-3 and TRBJ1-1; D is ambiguous. V was shortened by 3 bases and J by 3 bases, with 8 bases between the two germline ends. CDR3 length: 13 residues. In germline, CDR1 is LGHNA, CDR2 YSLEER. The CDR3 is CASSHKGYTEAFF. The CDR3 coding sequence is TGCGCCAGCAGCCATAAGGGTTACACTGAAGCTTTCTTT.

This chain uses TRBV20-1 with TRBJ2-3; TRBD2 might be the D (7 bases). Germline V lookup: CDR1 DFQATT, CDR2 SNEGSKA (reference sequence). The CDR3 loop spans 14 amino acids. V gave up 4 bases and J gave up 2 bases, with 13 bases separating them. The CDR3 DNA reads TGCAGTGCTATGGGGGGGGGCCTCACAGATACGCAGTATTTT. Its protein is CSAMGGGLTDTQYF.